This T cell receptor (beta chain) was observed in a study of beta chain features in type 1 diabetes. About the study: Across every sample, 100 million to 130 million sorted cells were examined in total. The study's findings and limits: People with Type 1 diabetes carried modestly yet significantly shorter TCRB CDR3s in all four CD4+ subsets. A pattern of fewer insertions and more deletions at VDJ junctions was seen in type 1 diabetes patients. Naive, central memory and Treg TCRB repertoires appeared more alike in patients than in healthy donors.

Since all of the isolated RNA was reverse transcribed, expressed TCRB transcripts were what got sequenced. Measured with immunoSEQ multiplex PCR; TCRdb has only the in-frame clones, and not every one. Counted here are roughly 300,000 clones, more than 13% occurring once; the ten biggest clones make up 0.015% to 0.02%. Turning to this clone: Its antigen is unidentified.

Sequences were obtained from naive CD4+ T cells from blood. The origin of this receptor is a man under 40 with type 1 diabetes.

DNA of the CDR3: TGTGCCAGCAGCTCCCGAGTAGCGGGAGGGGTTTACAATGAGCAGTTCTTC. Amino acid sequence: CASSSRVAGGVYNEQFF. The V gene is TRBV7-8, the J gene TRBJ2-1; 11 positions match TRBD2. Germline V gives CDR1 SGHVS, CDR2 FQNEAQ. V was clipped by 4 bases and J by 4 bases; unmatched bases: 9. CDR3 length equals 17 residues.